This T cell receptor (beta chain) was documented in a study of OX40 agonist ivuxolimab in advanced cancers. Study-level findings and limits: Low normalized T-cell clonal expansion also characterized some of the nonresponders. CD8+ T cells showed, on average, more clonal expansion than CD4+ cells. At 0.1 to 3.0 mg/kg, CD4+ and CD8+ blood T cells expanded clonally by week 6.

To note about this clone: The antigen is not known.

Profiling relied on immunoSEQ multiplex PCR, and the TCRdb table lists in-frame clones only, not all of them. Here the sample spans roughly 67,000 clones, approximately 86% being singletons. V was pared by 3 bases and J by 7 bases, with 10 bases between. There are 12 residues in the CDR3. The germline gives CDR1 GTSNPN, CDR2 SVGIG (reference sequence). The sample consisted of CD4+ or CD8+ T cells sorted from blood, taken in a trial of the OX40 agonist ivuxolimab. The rearrangement joins TRBV30 to TRBJ2-1; tentative D call: TRBD1 (7 bases). This TCR was sampled from an adult with an advanced solid tumor such as melanoma, head and neck, liver or kidney cancer. The DNA of the CDR3 is TGTGCCTGGAGCTCAGGGGGGAATGAGCAGTTCTTC. Amino acid sequence: CAWSSGGNEQFF.